This TCR beta chain is drawn from a study of blood T cell repertoires in COVID-19 (TCRdb year 2020). Context from the whole study: The collaborator samples originated in the United States, Italy and Spain and spanned the acute and convalescent phases of COVID-19. Where available, HLA class I and class II types were taken from metadata supplied by the sample provider and were not determined by assay-based typing. The prospective study material was composed of cDNA or gDNA derived from T cells, B-cell-depleted T cells, or PBMCs. Nearly every sample came with metadata listing a de-identified subject ID, COVID-19 status, age in years and sex. The repertoires were released in a freely available public database meant as a resource for research on the immune response to SARS-CoV-2. The samples were drawn from two sources: the first 160 participants of the ongoing ImmuneRACE study, and 1,000 to 1,500 subjects contributed by 6 global collaborators. Subjects who had been exposed to COVID-19, were actively infected with it, or had recovered from it provided the deeply sampled blood TCRbeta repertoires that made up the dataset.

TCRbeta CDR3 regions were amplified from genomic DNA using the immunoSEQ Assay, a bias-controlled multiplex PCR. On the study's bioinformatics: Within the assay, amplification of reference gene primers was used to estimate how many nucleated cells each sample contained. Sequence reads were collapsed and filtered to measure the absolute abundance of every unique TCRbeta CDR3 rearrangement. For each sample, productive Simpson clonality was calculated as the square root of Simpson's diversity index over productive rearrangements. TCRdb holds this immuneACCESS table with in-frame rearrangements only. Some clones are missing; in checked studies, unresolved V genes explain under half, and the rest has no known cause. Clonal size and the V and J genes are those of that table, whereas D and trimming came from the DNA. The sample records about 400,000 clones, 80% to 90% of which are singletons. Under 8.5% of the sample belongs to the ten largest clones.

Only one count was recorded for this clone. Its antigen remains unidentified. Qualities for individual bases were not recorded, and no much larger clone is one base off. Trimming leaves V shorter by 9 bases and J shorter by 5 bases, with the junction holding 5 bases beyond the gene matches. The CDR3, cysteine through phenylalanine, is 13 amino acids long. Only the CDR3 DNA stays, 39 bases, in frame from base 1. CDR1 and CDR2, looked up from the germline V gene (reference sequence), are SGHNT and YYREEE. One collaborating source in Seattle enrolled patients during active infection and followed them longitudinally through the course of disease. The collaborating institutions used their own protocols to collect whole blood in K2EDTA tubes. For TCRbeta analysis, collaborator samples were shipped as frozen whole blood, as isolated PBMCs, or as DNA extracted from either sample type. On the study overall, not on this receptor specifically: The amount of clinical and demographic metadata varied by source and participant and was provided uncurated.

This TCR derives from a woman aged 60-75 years with COVID-19, enrolled during active disease. The sequenced material came from peripheral blood. The chain couples TRBV5-4 to TRBJ2-1; 10 bases in the middle match TRBD2. The sequenced DNA: TGTGCCATAAGTAGCGGGGGGCACAATGAGCAGTTCTTC. It specifies CAISSGGHNEQFF.